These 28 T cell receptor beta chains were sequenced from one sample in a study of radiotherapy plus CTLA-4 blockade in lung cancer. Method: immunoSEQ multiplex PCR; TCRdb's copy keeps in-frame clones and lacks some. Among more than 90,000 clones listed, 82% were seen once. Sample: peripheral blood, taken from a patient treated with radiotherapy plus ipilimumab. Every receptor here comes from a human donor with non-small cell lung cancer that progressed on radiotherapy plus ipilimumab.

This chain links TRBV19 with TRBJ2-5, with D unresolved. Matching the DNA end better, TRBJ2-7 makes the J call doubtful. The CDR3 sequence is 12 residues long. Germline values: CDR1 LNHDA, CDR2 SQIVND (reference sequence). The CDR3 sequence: CASSMSGNEQYF. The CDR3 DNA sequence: TGTGCCAGTAGTATGTCGGGTAACGAGCAGTACTTC.

This CDR3 reads CASTLGLATDTQYF. For the CDR3, the DNA is TGTGCCAGTACCCTGGGACTAGCCACAGATACGCAGTATTTT. The chain joins TRBV19 to TRBJ2-3, with 9 bases that match TRBD2. The V gene's germline CDR1 is LNHDA and CDR2 SQIVND (reference sequence). The ends lost 7 bases at V and 2 bases at J; junction bases unmatched: 4. There are 14 residues in the CDR3.

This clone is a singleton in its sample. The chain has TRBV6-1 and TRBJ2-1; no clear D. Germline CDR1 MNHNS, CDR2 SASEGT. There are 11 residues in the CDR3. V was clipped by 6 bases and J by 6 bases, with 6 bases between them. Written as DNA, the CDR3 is TGTGCCAGCAGCCATGGCAATGAGCAGTTCTTC. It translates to CASSHGNEQFF.

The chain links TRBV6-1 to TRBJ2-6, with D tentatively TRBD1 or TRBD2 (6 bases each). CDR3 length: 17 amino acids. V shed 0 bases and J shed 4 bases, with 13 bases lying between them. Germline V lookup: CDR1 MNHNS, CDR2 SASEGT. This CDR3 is CASSEAPTGAGANVLTF. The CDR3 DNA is TGTGCCAGCAGTGAAGCCCCAACGGGGGCAGGGGCCAACGTCCTGACTTTC.

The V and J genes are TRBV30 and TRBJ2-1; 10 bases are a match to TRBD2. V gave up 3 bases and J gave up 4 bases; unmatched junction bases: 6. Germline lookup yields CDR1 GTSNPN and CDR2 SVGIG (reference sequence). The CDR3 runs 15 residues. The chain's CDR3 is CAWSGGLANYNEQFF. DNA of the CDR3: TGTGCCTGGAGCGGGGGACTAGCGAATTACAATGAGCAGTTCTTC.

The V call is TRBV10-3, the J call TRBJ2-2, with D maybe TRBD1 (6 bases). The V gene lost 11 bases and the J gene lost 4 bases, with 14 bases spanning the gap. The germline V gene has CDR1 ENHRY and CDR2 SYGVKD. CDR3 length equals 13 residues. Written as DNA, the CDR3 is TGTGCCGGGGTCAACAGGGCCACCGGGGAGCTGTTTTTT. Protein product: CAGVNRATGELFF.

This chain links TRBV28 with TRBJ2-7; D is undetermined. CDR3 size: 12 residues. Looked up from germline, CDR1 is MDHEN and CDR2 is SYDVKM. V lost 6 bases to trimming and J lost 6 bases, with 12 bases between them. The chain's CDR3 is CASSRTLSEQYV. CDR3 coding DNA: TGTGCCAGCAGCCGGACCCTCTCCGAGCAGTACGTC.

The CDR3 reads CASSLLGQPQHF. The CDR3 nucleotides read TGTGCCAGCAGTTTATTGGGTCAGCCCCAGCATTTT. The chain links TRBV28 to TRBJ1-5; D not certain. The germline V gene has CDR1 MDHEN and CDR2 SYDVKM. The V and J ends lost 1 base and 6 bases respectively, with 4 bases between them. The CDR3 loop spans 12 amino acids.

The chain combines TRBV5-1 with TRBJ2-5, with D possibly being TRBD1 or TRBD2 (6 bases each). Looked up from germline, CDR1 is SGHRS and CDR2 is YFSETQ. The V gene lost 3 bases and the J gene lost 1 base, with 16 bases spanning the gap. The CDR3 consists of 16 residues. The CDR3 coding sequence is TGCGCCAGCAGCTCGGGAACCGGAGGGGGCCAAGAGACCCAGTACTTC. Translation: CASSSGTGGGQETQYF.

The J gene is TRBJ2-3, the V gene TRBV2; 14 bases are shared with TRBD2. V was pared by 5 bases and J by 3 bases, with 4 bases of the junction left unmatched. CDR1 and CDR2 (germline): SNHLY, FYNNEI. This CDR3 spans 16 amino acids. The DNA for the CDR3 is TGTGCCAGCAGTCTGGGACTAGCGGGAGCAACAGATACGCAGTATTTT. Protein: CASSLGLAGATDTQYF.

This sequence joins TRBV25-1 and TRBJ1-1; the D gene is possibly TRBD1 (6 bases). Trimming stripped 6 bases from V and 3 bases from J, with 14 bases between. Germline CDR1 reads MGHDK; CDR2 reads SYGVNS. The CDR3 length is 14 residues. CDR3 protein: CASRKSGEYTEAFF. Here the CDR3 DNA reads TGTGCCAGCAGGAAATCAGGGGAGTACACTGAAGCTTTCTTT.

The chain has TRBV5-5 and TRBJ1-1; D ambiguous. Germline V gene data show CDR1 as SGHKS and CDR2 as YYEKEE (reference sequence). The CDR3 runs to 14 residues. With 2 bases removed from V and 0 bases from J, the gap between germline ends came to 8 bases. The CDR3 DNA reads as TGTGCCAGCAGCTTAACACCGATGAACACTGAAGCTTTCTTT. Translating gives CASSLTPMNTEAFF.

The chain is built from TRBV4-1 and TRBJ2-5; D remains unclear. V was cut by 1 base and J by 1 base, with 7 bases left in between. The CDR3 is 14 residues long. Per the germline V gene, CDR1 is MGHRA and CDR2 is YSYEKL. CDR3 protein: CASSQGPGQETQYF. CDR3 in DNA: TGCGCCAGCAGCCAAGGACCAGGCCAAGAGACCCAGTACTTC.

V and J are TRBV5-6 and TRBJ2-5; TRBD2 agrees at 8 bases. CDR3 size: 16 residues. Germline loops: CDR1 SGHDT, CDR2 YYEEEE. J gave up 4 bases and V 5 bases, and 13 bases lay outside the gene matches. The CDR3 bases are TGTGCCAGCAGTCAGCGGGGACTAGGGGTTCCAGAGACCCAGTACTTC. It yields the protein CASSQRGLGVPETQYF.

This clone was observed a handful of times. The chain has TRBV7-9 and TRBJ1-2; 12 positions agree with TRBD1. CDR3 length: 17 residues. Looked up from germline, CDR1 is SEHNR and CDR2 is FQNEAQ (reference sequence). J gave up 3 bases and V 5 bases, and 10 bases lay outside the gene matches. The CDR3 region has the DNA TGTGCCAGCAGCCGCCGGGGGGACAGGGGGCTGGACTATGGCTACACCTTC. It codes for CASSRRGDRGLDYGYTF.

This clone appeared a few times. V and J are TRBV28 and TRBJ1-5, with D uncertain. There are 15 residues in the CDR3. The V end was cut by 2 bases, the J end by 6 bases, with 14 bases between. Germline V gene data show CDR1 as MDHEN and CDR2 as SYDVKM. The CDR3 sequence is CASSLSQRLTQPQHF. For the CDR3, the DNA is TGTGCCAGCAGTTTAAGTCAGAGGTTGACTCAGCCCCAGCATTTT. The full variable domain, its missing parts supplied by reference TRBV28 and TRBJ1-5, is DVKVTQSSRYLVKRTGEKVFLECVQDMDHENMFWYRQDPGLGLRLIYFSYDVKMKEKGDIPEGYSVSREKKERFSLILESASTNQTSMYLCASSLSQRLTQPQHFGDGTRLSIL.

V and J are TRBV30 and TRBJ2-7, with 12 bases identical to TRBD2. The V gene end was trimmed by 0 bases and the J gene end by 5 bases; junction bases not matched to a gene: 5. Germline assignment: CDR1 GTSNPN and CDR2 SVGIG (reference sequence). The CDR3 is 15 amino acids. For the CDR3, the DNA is TGTGCCTGGAGTGTATTACTAGCGGGGGGTGACGAGCAGTACTTC. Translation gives CAWSVLLAGGDEQYF.

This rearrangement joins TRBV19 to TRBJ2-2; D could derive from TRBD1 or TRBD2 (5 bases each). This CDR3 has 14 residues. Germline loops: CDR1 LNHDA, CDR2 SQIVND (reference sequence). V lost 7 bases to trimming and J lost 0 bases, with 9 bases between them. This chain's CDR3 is CASTWDPNTGELFF. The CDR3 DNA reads TGTGCCAGTACTTGGGACCCGAACACCGGGGAGCTGTTTTTT.

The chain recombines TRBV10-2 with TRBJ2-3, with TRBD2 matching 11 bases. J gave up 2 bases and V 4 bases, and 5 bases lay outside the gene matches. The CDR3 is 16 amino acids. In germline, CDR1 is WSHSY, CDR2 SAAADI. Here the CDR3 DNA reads TGCGCCAGCAGTGTCGGACTAGCGGGCAACACAGATACGCAGTATTTT. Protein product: CASSVGLAGNTDTQYF.

CDR3 nucleotides: TGTGCCAGCAGTTACCGGGACAACTCCTACGAGCAGTACTTC. Translation: CASSYRDNSYEQYF. The chain employs TRBV6-5 and TRBJ2-7, with D perhaps TRBD1 (6 bases). CDR1 and CDR2 from the germline V gene are MNHEY and SVGAGI. The ends were cut back, 2 bases at V and 0 bases at J, with 8 bases in the middle. This CDR3 has 14 residues.

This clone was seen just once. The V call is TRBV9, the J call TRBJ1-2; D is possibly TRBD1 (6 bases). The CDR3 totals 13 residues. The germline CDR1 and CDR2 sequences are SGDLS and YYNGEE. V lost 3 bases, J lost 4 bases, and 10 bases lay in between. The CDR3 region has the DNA TGTGCCAGCAGCGCGGGACAAAGCTATGGCTACACCTTC. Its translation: CASSAGQSYGYTF. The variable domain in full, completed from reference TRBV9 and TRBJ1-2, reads DSGVTQTPKHLITATGQRVTLRCSPRSGDLSVYWYQQSLDQGLQFLIQYYNGEERAKGNILERFSAQQFPDLHSELNLSSLELGDSALYFCASSAGQSYGYTFGSGTRLTVV.

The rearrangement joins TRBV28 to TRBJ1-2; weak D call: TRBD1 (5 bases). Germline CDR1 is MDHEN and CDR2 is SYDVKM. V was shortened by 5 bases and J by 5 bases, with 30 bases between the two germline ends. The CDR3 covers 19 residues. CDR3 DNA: TGTGCCAGCAGTCCCCCAAGGAGGGGCAGGTCGAACCCAAGATATGGCTACACCTTC. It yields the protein CASSPPRRGRSNPRYGYTF.

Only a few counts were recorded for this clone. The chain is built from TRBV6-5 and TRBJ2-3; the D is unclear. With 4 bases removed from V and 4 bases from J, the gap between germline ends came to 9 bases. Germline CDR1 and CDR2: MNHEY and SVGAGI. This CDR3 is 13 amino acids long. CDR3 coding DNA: TGTGCCAGCAGTTCGCCGGTTGCAGATACGCAGTATTTT. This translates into CASSSPVADTQYF.

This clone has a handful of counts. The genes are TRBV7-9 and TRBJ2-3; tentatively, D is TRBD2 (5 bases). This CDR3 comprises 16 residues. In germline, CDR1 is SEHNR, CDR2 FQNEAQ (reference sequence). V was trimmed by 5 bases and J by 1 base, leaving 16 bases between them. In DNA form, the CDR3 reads TGTGCCAGCAGCCCCCCTGGGAGCGCACGCACAGATACGCAGTATTTT. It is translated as CASSPPGSARTDTQYF. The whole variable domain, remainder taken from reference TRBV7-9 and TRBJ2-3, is DTGVSQNPRHKITKRGQNVTFRCDPISEHNRLYWYRQTLGQGPEFLTYFQNEAQLEKSRLLSDRFSAERPKGSFSTLEIQRTEQGDSAMYLCASSPPGSARTDTQYFGPGTRLTVL.

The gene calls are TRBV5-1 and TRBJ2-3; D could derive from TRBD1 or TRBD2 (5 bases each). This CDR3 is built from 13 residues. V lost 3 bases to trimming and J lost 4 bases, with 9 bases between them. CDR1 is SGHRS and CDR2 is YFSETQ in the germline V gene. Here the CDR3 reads CASSSQGADTQYF. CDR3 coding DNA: TGCGCCAGCAGCTCCCAGGGAGCAGATACGCAGTATTTT.

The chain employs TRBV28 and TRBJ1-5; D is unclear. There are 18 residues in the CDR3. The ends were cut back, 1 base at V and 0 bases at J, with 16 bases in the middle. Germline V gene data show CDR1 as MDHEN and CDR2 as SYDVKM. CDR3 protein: CASSLSSPPEYSNQPQHF. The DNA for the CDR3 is TGTGCCAGCAGTTTATCGTCCCCCCCGGAGTATAGCAATCAGCCCCAGCATTTT.

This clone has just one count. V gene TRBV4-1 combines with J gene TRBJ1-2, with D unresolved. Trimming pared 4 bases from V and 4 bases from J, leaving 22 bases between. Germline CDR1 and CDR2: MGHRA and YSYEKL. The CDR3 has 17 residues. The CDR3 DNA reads TGCGCCAGCAGCCCTCAGGCCGCTTACCTAATTCTCTATGGCTACACCTTC. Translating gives CASSPQAAYLILYGYTF.

As DNA, the CDR3 is TGCGCCAGCAGCTCCGGACAGGGAGGGTTAAGGGAGCAGTACGTC. Its translation is CASSSGQGGLREQYV. The chain combines TRBV10-2 with TRBJ2-7, with D possibly being TRBD1 (8 bases). This CDR3 region has 15 residues. Trimming pared 6 bases from V and 7 bases from J, leaving 22 bases between. Germline V gene data show CDR1 as WSHSY and CDR2 as SAAADI.